This T cell receptor (beta chain) was identified during a study of graft-versus-host responses after intestinal transplantation. Details on this clone: The antigen remains undetermined.

V lost 4 bases, J lost 1 base, and 4 bases stayed unmatched. The CDR3 has 14 amino acids. Per germline, CDR1 MGHRA and CDR2 YSYEKL. Method: immunoSEQ multiplex PCR; TCRdb's copy keeps in-frame clones and lacks some. Of about 110,000 clones listed, 80% to 95% are singletons. This clonotype was sampled from a human donor who received an intestinal transplant. Sequenced here: unstimulated CD8+ T cells sorted from spleen or lymph node cells, sampled before intestinal transplant. V and J are TRBV4-1 and TRBJ2-7; 7 bases map to TRBD2. CDR3 sequence (DNA): TGCGCCAGCAGCCCTCAGCGGGGTTCCTACGAGCAGTACTTC. This codes for CASSPQRGSYEQYF.